Below are 21 T cell receptor beta chains sequenced from a single sample in a study of technical replicates of blood from a few donors. Generated by immunoSEQ multiplex PCR, the TCRdb table keeps only in-frame clones and is missing some. The sample records around 83,000 clones, about 93% being singletons. Sequenced input: T cells isolated from PBMCs. These receptors all stem from a human donor in good health.

The gene calls are TRBV12-5 and TRBJ2-1, with 7 bases aligning to TRBD2. Germline V CDR1 and CDR2: LGHNT, FRNRAP. V lost 2 bases, J lost 4 bases, and 5 bases stayed unmatched. The CDR3 consists of 15 residues. CDR3 residues: CASGLSGSGYNEQFF. As DNA, the CDR3 is TGTGCTAGTGGTTTGTCGGGTAGCGGGTACAATGAGCAGTTCTTC.

The rearrangement joins TRBV30 to TRBJ1-6; 8 nucleotides agree with TRBD1. With V trimmed by 4 bases and J by 3 bases, 11 bases remained unmatched. CDR3 length: 17 residues. Germline loops: CDR1 GTSNPN, CDR2 SVGIG (reference sequence). CDR3 loop: CAWNRDRIPDYNSPLHF. In DNA, the CDR3 is TGTGCCTGGAACCGGGACAGGATCCCGGACTATAATTCACCCCTCCACTTT.

The V and J genes are TRBV5-4 and TRBJ1-5; perhaps TRBD1 as D (6 bases). V was clipped by 1 base and J by 1 base, with 6 bases between them. This CDR3 contains 14 residues. CDR1 is SGHNT, CDR2 YYREEE, per germline (reference sequence). The CDR3 nucleotides are TGTGCCAGCAGCTTGCAGGGGAGCAATCAGCCCCAGCATTTT. Translating gives CASSLQGSNQPQHF.

The rearrangement uses TRBV10-3 and TRBJ2-3; 8 nucleotides agree with TRBD2. Losses at the gene ends were 10 bases for V and 4 bases for J; bases not matched to a gene: 13. This CDR3 is 15 amino acids long. Looked up from germline, CDR1 is ENHRY and CDR2 is SYGVKD. Here the CDR3 DNA reads TGTGCCACGCGTTTTAGGGCGGGGGGCCCAGATACGCAGTATTTT. The encoded protein is CATRFRAGGPDTQYF.

The chain links TRBV28 to TRBJ1-2, with D possibly being TRBD1 (5 bases). CDR1 is MDHEN, CDR2 SYDVKM, per germline. The CDR3 has 11 residues. Trimming stripped 4 bases from V and 14 bases from J, with 14 bases between. As DNA, the CDR3 is TGTGCCAGCAGTTCAATGGACAAGGCAACCTTC. As protein: CASSSMDKATF.

The CDR3 nucleotides read TGTGCCAGCAGGGTCACAGGGGGGAACACTGAAGCTTTCTTT. The encoded protein is CASRVTGGNTEAFF. The gene calls are TRBV28 and TRBJ1-1; TRBD1 aligns across 8 bases. CDR3 length: 14 residues. V was clipped by 6 bases and J by 1 base; unmatched bases: 4. Germline V lookup: CDR1 MDHEN, CDR2 SYDVKM.

This chain connects TRBV2 to TRBJ1-1; TRBD1 is a possible D gene (6 bases). Germline V gene sequence: CDR1 SNHLY, CDR2 FYNNEI. The CDR3 loop spans 14 amino acids. Trimming shortened V by 6 bases and J by 1 base, and 12 bases separated the two germline ends. The CDR3 here is CASRPQGQNTEAFF. In DNA, the CDR3 is TGTGCCAGCAGACCCCAGGGGCAGAACACTGAAGCTTTCTTT.

The rearrangement links TRBV6-6 to TRBJ1-1; 8 bases agree with TRBD1. This CDR3 has 13 amino acids. With 6 bases clipped from V and 4 bases from J, the junction kept 4 bases outside the gene matches. The germline gives CDR1 MNHNY, CDR2 SVGAGI (reference sequence). The CDR3 is CASRPQGVTEAFF. The CDR3 bases are TGTGCCAGCAGACCACAGGGGGTCACTGAAGCTTTCTTT.

The chain joins TRBV25-1 to TRBJ1-4, with D unresolved. Trimming cost V 11 bases and J 6 bases, with 10 bases left between them. The CDR3 totals 11 residues. Germline V lookup: CDR1 MGHDK, CDR2 SYGVNS. The CDR3, as DNA: TGTGCCTCCGCAGATTATGAAAAACTGTTTTTT. This sequence encodes CASADYEKLFF.

The chain combines TRBV5-6 with TRBJ1-2; no definite D call. This CDR3 comprises 14 residues. V lost 4 bases, J lost 4 bases, and 14 bases lay in between. CDR1 SGHDT and CDR2 YYEEEE come from the germline V gene. CDR3 sequence: CASSLEGAPYGYTF. The DNA for the CDR3 is TGTGCCAGCAGCCTGGAGGGAGCTCCCTATGGCTACACCTTC.

The V gene is TRBV7-9, the J gene TRBJ2-6; tentatively, D is TRBD2 (5 bases). The germline V and J ends were trimmed by 5 bases and 4 bases, with 21 bases remaining between them. Per germline, CDR1 SEHNR and CDR2 FQNEAQ (reference sequence). The CDR3 is 18 residues long. CDR3 nucleotide sequence: TGTGCCAGCAGCCTCCCCGGAGGTAGGGTAGCGGGGGCCAACGTCCTGACTTTC. It is translated as CASSLPGGRVAGANVLTF.

This chain connects TRBV28 to TRBJ2-7, with 7 bases identical to TRBD2. V lost 6 bases and J lost 2; bases outside the gene matches: 13. The CDR3 has 16 amino acids. CDR1 and CDR2 (germline): MDHEN, SYDVKM. The DNA for the CDR3 is TGTGCCAGCAGCTATCTCGCGGGAGTGTCCCCCTACGAGCAGTACTTC. Its protein is CASSYLAGVSPYEQYF.

In DNA, the CDR3 is TGCGCCAGCAGTGACCGGCGCCGGGGCACTGAAGCTTTCTTT. This sequence encodes CASSDRRRGTEAFF. The chain carries TRBV10-1 and TRBJ1-1; no clear D gene. Trimming took off 3 bases at V and 4 bases at J, with 12 bases between the two ends. This CDR3 has 14 residues. Germline assignment: CDR1 WNHNN and CDR2 SYGVQD (reference sequence).

The chain carries TRBV25-1 and TRBJ2-3, with D perhaps matching TRBD1 (6 bases). Trimming took 4 bases from V and 0 from J, leaving 17 bases between them. Germline CDR1 MGHDK, CDR2 SYGVNS. This CDR3 has 17 residues. CDR3 residues: CASSVPGGGPSTDTQYF. CDR3 bases: TGTGCCAGCAGTGTCCCTGGGGGCGGGCCTAGCACAGATACGCAGTATTTT. Filled out from reference TRBV25-1 and TRBJ2-3, the complete variable domain reads EADIYQTPRYLVIGTGKKITLECSQTMGHDKMYWYQQDPGMELHLIHYSYGVNSTEKGDLSSESTVSRIRTEHFPLTLESARPSHTSQYLCASSVPGGGPSTDTQYFGPGTRLTVL.

J is TRBJ2-7 and V is TRBV27, with unresolved D. The CDR3 covers 13 residues. CDR1 MNHEY and CDR2 SMNVEV come from the germline V gene (reference sequence). V was trimmed by 0 bases and J by 2 bases, leaving 5 bases between them. The CDR3 DNA reads TGTGCCAGCAGTTTATCGTCTACCTACGAGCAGTACTTC. Translated: CASSLSSTYEQYF.

This clone was seen a few times. The rearrangement links TRBV2 to TRBJ1-1; D uncertain. Germline V gene data show CDR1 as SNHLY and CDR2 as FYNNEI. The V gene lost 8 bases and the J gene lost 1 base, with 5 bases spanning the gap. The CDR3 length is 11 residues. The CDR3 loop is CASEGNTEAFF. Here the CDR3 DNA reads TGTGCCAGCGAGGGGAACACTGAAGCTTTCTTT.

This chain joins TRBV18 and TRBJ2-7; TRBD1 matches at 8 bases. This CDR3 spans 15 amino acids. J lost 3 bases, V lost 4 bases, and 8 bases had no gene match. The germline V gene encodes CDR1 KGHSH and CDR2 LQKENI. The chain's CDR3 is CASSLSPGGLYEQYF. Here the CDR3 DNA reads TGTGCCAGCTCACTTTCCCCAGGGGGCCTCTACGAGCAGTACTTC.

The chain recombines TRBV27 with TRBJ2-1; 12 bases are shared with TRBD2. The germline V gene has CDR1 MNHEY and CDR2 SMNVEV (reference sequence). J gave up 7 bases and V 4 bases, and 17 bases lay outside the gene matches. The CDR3 extends over 19 amino acids. The CDR3 here is CASSSNPPSLAGGRNEQFF. The CDR3, as DNA: TGTGCCAGCAGTTCGAACCCCCCTAGCCTAGCGGGGGGGCGGAATGAGCAGTTCTTC.

CDR3 nucleotide sequence: TGTGCCAGCAGTTTCAAGTCGGCGGGCGGGAGGGGCACAGATACGCAGTATTTT. It yields the protein CASSFKSAGGRGTDTQYF. The chain is built from TRBV27 and TRBJ2-3; 9 bases line up with TRBD2. Germline CDR1 MNHEY, CDR2 SMNVEV (reference sequence). J gave up 1 base and V 3 bases, and 11 bases lay outside the gene matches. The CDR3 length is 18 residues.

The V and J genes are TRBV10-3 and TRBJ2-5; D ambiguous. Trimming shortened V by 5 bases and J by 5 bases, and 9 bases separated the two germline ends. This CDR3 is built from 12 residues. The germline CDR1 and CDR2 sequences are ENHRY and SYGVKD. DNA for the CDR3: TGTGCCATCAGTTCTCCAACTGAGACCCAGTACTTC. This sequence encodes CAISSPTETQYF.

The count of this clone is one. The chain is built from TRBV19 and TRBJ1-1, with D possibly TRBD1 on 6 matching bases. Germline CDR1 LNHDA, CDR2 SQIVND (reference sequence). Trimming removed 4 bases from V and 2 bases from J, with 14 bases in between. CDR3 size: 15 residues. Written as DNA, the CDR3 is TGTGCCAGTAGTACGTACAGGGTTGGAAACACTGAAGCTTTCTTT. It specifies CASSTYRVGNTEAFF.